The next 19 T cell receptor beta chains were all read from a single sample in a study of T cells in localized non-small cell lung cancer. Sequenced by immunoSEQ multiplex PCR; TCRdb stores in-frame clones only, minus some. The sample lists some 17,000 clones, approximately 82% occurring once. The specimen comprised peripheral blood, sampled before any cancer treatment. The receptor source for this set is a male donor at least 60 years old with stage III lung adenocarcinoma.

This rearrangement joins TRBV19 to TRBJ2-7; a weak D match, TRBD1 (6 bases). CDR3 length: 17 residues. Trimming cost V 1 base and J 4 bases, with 20 bases left between them. Germline CDR1 is LNHDA and CDR2 is SQIVND (reference sequence). This chain's CDR3 is CASSIASQQGTQYEQYF. The CDR3 DNA reads as TGTGCCAGTAGTATAGCCTCCCAACAGGGAACCCAATACGAGCAGTACTTC.

The V and J genes are TRBV5-1 and TRBJ1-1; D perhaps matches TRBD1 (5 bases). CDR3 length equals 15 residues. Trimming took 2 bases from V and 6 from J, leaving 17 bases between them. Germline CDR1 is SGHRS and CDR2 is YFSETQ. The CDR3 region has the DNA TGCGCCAGCAGCTTTGGTCCCCGGACACAAGCTGAAGCTTTCTTT. Amino acids: CASSFGPRTQAEAFF.

The chain has TRBV7-6 and TRBJ2-1; 9 bases are shared with TRBD1. The CDR3 is 15 residues long. The V segment lost 5 bases and the J segment 4 bases; nucleotides outside the gene matches: 6. Germline V gene lookup returns CDR1 SGHVS and CDR2 FNYEAQ. The CDR3 nucleotides read TGTGCCAGCAGCCCCCGGGACAGGGCTTACAATGAGCAGTTCTTC. Amino acids: CASSPRDRAYNEQFF. Supplemented by reference TRBV7-6 and TRBJ2-1, the full variable domain reads GAGVSQSPRYKVTKRGQDVALRCDPISGHVSLYWYRQALGQGPEFLTYFNYEAQQDKSGLPNDRFSAERPEGSISTLTIQRTEQRDSAMYRCASSPRDRAYNEQFFGPGTRLTVL.

This chain links TRBV18 with TRBJ2-1; 10 nucleotides agree with TRBD1. Germline V CDR1 and CDR2: KGHSH, LQKENI. Trimming removed 5 bases from V and 0 bases from J; junction bases left unmatched: 4. CDR3 length equals 16 residues. The CDR3 region has the DNA TGTGCCAGCTCAAACCGACAGGGGGCCTCCTACAATGAGCAGTTCTTC. Residues: CASSNRQGASYNEQFF. Full variable domain (outside the CDR3, taken from reference TRBV18 and TRBJ2-1): NAGVMQNPRHLVRRRGQEARLRCSPMKGHSHVYWYRQLPEEGLKFMVYLQKENIIDESGMPKERFSAEFPKEGPSILRIQQVVRGDSAAYFCASSNRQGASYNEQFFGPGTRLTVL.

The V call is TRBV9, the J call TRBJ1-4; no clear D gene. V gave up 3 bases and J gave up 11 bases, with 8 bases separating them. CDR1 is SGDLS, CDR2 YYNGEE, per germline. This CDR3 is 11 amino acids long. CDR3 region: CASSDGQKLFF. CDR3 nucleotide sequence: TGTGCCAGCAGCGACGGGCAGAAACTGTTTTTT.

This chain connects TRBV10-1 to TRBJ2-2, with a possible D match to TRBD1 (6 bases). With 4 bases removed from V and 0 bases from J, the gap between germline ends came to 9 bases. The V gene's germline CDR1 is WNHNN and CDR2 SYGVQD (reference sequence). This CDR3 is 15 amino acids long. The CDR3 protein is CASSAGTTNTGELFF. CDR3 coding DNA: TGCGCCAGCAGTGCCGGGACAACGAACACCGGGGAGCTGTTTTTT.

The V gene is TRBV29-1, the J gene TRBJ2-7; 9 bases align to TRBD1. The germline gives CDR1 SQVTM, CDR2 ANQGSEA. The CDR3 is 15 residues long. V was clipped by 5 bases and J by 6 bases; unmatched bases: 14. The CDR3 coding sequence is TGCAGCGTTTCTTTTACGGGACAGGGATCGGGCGAGCAGTACTTC. Protein sequence: CSVSFTGQGSGEQYF.

The rearrangement uses TRBV5-5 and TRBJ2-7, with D tentatively TRBD1 or TRBD2 (5 bases each). Germline CDR1 is SGHKS and CDR2 is YYEKEE (reference sequence). The CDR3 is 15 amino acids. Trimming took off 5 bases at V and 1 base at J, with 16 bases between the two ends. Here the CDR3 reads CASRPTGTASYEQYF. The CDR3 bases are TGTGCCAGCAGACCCACCGGGACGGCATCCTACGAGCAGTACTTC.

V usage is TRBV19 and J usage is TRBJ2-3; no definite D call. V shed 11 bases and J shed 5 bases, with 11 bases lying between them. CDR1 is LNHDA and CDR2 is SQIVND in the germline V gene (reference sequence). The CDR3 has 11 residues. CDR3 sequence reads: CASAERDTQYF. The CDR3 nucleotides are TGTGCCTCCGCGGAGAGAGATACGCAGTATTTT.

The chain couples TRBV30 to TRBJ1-5; weak D call: TRBD1 (5 bases). The CDR3 sequence is 14 residues long. CDR1 and CDR2 (germline): GTSNPN, SVGIG (reference sequence). The ends were cut back, 1 base at V and 9 bases at J, with 16 bases in the middle. CDR3 bases: TGTGCCTGGAGTGGGCCGGGGCGGGGGGGGCCCCAGCATTTT. Translation: CAWSGPGRGGPQHF.

This clone was found once. The V and J genes are TRBV7-2 and TRBJ1-6; D call uncertain. The CDR3 extends over 14 amino acids. The V gene lost 5 bases and the J gene lost 0 bases, with 5 bases spanning the gap. Germline V gives CDR1 SGHTA, CDR2 FQGNSA. Here the CDR3 DNA reads TGTGCCAGCAGCGGAAGCTCCTATAATTCACCCCTCCACTTT. It is translated as CASSGSSYNSPLHF.

J is TRBJ2-1 and V is TRBV7-9, with 7 bases matching TRBD1. Germline-derived CDR1 and CDR2 are SEHNR and FQNEAQ (reference sequence). The CDR3 spans 13 residues. Germline trimming cut 4 bases from V and 6 bases from J; bases unmatched to any gene: 3. CDR3 bases: TGTGCCAGCAGCTGGGGGACAGTCAATGAGCAGTTCTTC. It encodes CASSWGTVNEQFF. Full variable domain (rest looked up from reference TRBV7-9 and TRBJ2-1): DTGVSQNPRHKITKRGQNVTFRCDPISEHNRLYWYRQTLGQGPEFLTYFQNEAQLEKSRLLSDRFSAERPKGSFSTLEIQRTEQGDSAMYLCASSWGTVNEQFFGPGTRLTVL.

The chain recombines TRBV6-4 with TRBJ2-1; the match to TRBD2 covers 13 bases. Trimming cost V 3 bases and J 4 bases; bases outside gene matches: 0. The length of the CDR3 is 15 residues. Germline CDR1 MRHNA, CDR2 SNTAGT. The CDR3 region is CASSELAGGYNEQFF. CDR3 nucleotides: TGTGCCAGCAGTGAACTAGCGGGGGGGTACAATGAGCAGTTCTTC.

As concerns this clone: Distinct nucleotide sequences in the sample also encode this CDR3. The V gene is TRBV27, the J gene TRBJ1-5; 9 bases line up with TRBD1. The V gene's germline CDR1 is MNHEY and CDR2 SMNVEV (reference sequence). J lost 6 bases, V lost 0 bases, and 6 bases had no gene match. The CDR3 consists of 16 residues. The CDR3 region is CASSLSSGDRVQPQHF. The CDR3 coding sequence is TGTGCCAGCAGTTTATCATCGGGGGACAGGGTTCAGCCCCAGCATTTT.

This chain connects TRBV30 to TRBJ1-6, with 9 bases identical to TRBD1. The CDR3 sequence is 15 residues long. V shed 3 bases, J shed 0 bases, and the junction held 0 bases outside the gene matches. Germline V lookup: CDR1 GTSNPN, CDR2 SVGIG (reference sequence). CDR3 coding DNA: TGTGCCTGGAGGGGACAGGGCTCCTATAATTCACCCCTCCACTTT. Translated: CAWRGQGSYNSPLHF. The variable domain in full, completed from reference TRBV30 and TRBJ1-6, reads SQTIHQWPATLVQPVGSPLSLECTVEGTSNPNLYWYRQAAGRGLQLLFYSVGIGQISSEVPQNLSASRPQDRQFILSSKKLLLSDSGFYLCAWRGQGSYNSPLHFGNGTRLTVT.

The V and J genes are TRBV5-1 and TRBJ2-5; D is unresolved. CDR1 is SGHRS, CDR2 YFSETQ, per germline. This CDR3 has 13 amino acids. Trimming removed 0 bases at V and 2 bases at J, with 5 bases between. In DNA, the CDR3 is TGCGCCAGCAGCTTGGGGTTTCAAGAGACCCAGTACTTC. This codes for CASSLGFQETQYF.

The V and J genes are TRBV9 and TRBJ1-2; D not certain. Trimming stripped 0 bases from V and 0 bases from J, with 12 bases between. The V gene's germline CDR1 is SGDLS and CDR2 YYNGEE. CDR3 length: 16 amino acids. CDR3 coding DNA: TGTGCCAGCAGCGTAGCGGGAAGGGAGGCTAACTATGGCTACACCTTC. Protein product: CASSVAGREANYGYTF.

This chain links TRBV2 with TRBJ2-5; TRBD1 matches at 9 bases. Trimming at V came to 7 bases and at J to 5 bases, leaving 11 bases not matched to a gene. From germline, CDR1 is SNHLY and CDR2 FYNNEI. CDR3 length: 15 amino acids. The CDR3 DNA follows: TGTGCCAGCACAGCCGGGACAGGGTATGGGGAGACCCAGTACTTC. It is translated as CASTAGTGYGETQYF.

Judged by abundance, this clone is medium-sized (0.01 to 0.1%). At one boundary the junction diverges from the germline segment, which might be a read error. The chain employs TRBV7-7 and TRBJ1-3, with D tentatively TRBD1 (6 bases). Germline values: CDR1 SSHAT, CDR2 FNYEAQ (reference sequence). CDR3 length equals 14 residues. Here the CDR3 reads CASSFGTTGNTIYF. In DNA form, the CDR3 reads TGTGCTAGCAGCTTTGGGACAACTGGAAACACCATATATTTT.